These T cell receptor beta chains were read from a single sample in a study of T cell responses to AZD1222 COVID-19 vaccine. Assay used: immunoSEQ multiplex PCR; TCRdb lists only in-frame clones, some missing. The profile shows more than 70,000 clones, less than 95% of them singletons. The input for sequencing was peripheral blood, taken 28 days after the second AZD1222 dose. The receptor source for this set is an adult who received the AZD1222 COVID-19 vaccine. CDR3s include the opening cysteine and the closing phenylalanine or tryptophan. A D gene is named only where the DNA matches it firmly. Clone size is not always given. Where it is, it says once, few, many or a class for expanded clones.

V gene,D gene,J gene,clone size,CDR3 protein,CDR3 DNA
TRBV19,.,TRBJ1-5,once,CASVDRYNQPQHF,TGTGCCAGTGTTGACAGGTACAATCAGCCCCAGCATTTT
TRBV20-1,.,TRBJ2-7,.,CSGRPYREQYF,TGCAGTGGGCGACCTTATCGCGAGCAGTACTTC
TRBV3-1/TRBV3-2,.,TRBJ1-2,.,CASSPPGGGYGYTF,TGTGCCAGCAGCCCACCCGGGGGGGGATATGGCTACACCTTC
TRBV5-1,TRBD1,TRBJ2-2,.,CASRGIQGTGELFF,TGCGCCAGCAGAGGGATACAGGGGACCGGGGAGCTGTTTTTT
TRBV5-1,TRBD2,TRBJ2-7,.,CASSAGLAGAYEQYF,TGCGCCAGCAGCGCCGGACTAGCGGGCGCCTACGAGCAGTACTTC
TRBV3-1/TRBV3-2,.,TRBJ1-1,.,CASSQGQLEAFF,TGTGCCAGCAGCCAAGGGCAGCTTGAAGCTTTCTTT
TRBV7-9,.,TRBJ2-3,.,CASSSSDFSYGTDTQYF,TGTGCCAGCAGCTCCTCCGACTTCTCCTACGGCACAGATACGCAGTATTTT
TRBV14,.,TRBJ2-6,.,CASSAGSGANVLTF,TGTGCCAGCAGCGCGGGGTCTGGGGCCAACGTCCTGACTTTC
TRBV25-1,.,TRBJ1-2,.,CASSVIGFNYGYTF,TGTGCCAGCAGTGTAATAGGTTTTAACTATGGCTACACCTTC
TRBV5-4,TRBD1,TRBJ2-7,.,CASSSRDRANYEQYF,TGTGCCAGCAGCTCCCGGGACAGGGCCAACTACGAGCAGTACTTC
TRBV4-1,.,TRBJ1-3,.,CASSQGRHADLRGNTIYF,TGCGCCAGCAGCCAAGGTCGGCATGCAGATTTGAGAGGAAACACCATATATTTT
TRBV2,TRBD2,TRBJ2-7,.,CASIRLAEAGYEQYF,TGTGCCAGCATTAGACTAGCGGAGGCAGGCTACGAGCAGTACTTC
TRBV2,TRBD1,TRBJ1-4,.,CASSEGQGIEKLFF,TGTGCCAGCAGTGAGGGACAGGGGATTGAAAAACTGTTTTTT
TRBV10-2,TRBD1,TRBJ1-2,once,CASSQGENYGYTF,TGCGCCAGCAGCCAGGGGGAAAACTATGGCTACACCTTC
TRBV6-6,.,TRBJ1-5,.,CASSTPGRSNQPQHF,TGTGCCAGCAGTACCCCGGGGCGGAGCAATCAGCCCCAGCATTTT
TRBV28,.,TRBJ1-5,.,CASRTRGHQPQHF,TGTGCCAGCAGAACACGGGGGCATCAGCCCCAGCATTTT
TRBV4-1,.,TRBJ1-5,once,CASSPQEQANQPQHF,TGCGCCAGCAGCCCTCAGGAACAGGCCAATCAGCCCCAGCATTTT